Below are 15 T cell receptor beta chains sequenced from a single sample in a study of regulatory and conventional T cells in RAG deficiency. The data were produced by immunoSEQ multiplex PCR, yet TCRdb's version contains in-frame clones alone and is incomplete. The sample includes roughly 30,000 clones, about 96% of them seen just once. The sorted conventional CD4+ T cells were CD25-low and CD127-high, with genomic DNA sequenced. Separately, the same data were catalogued under a study of regulatory T cells. That report adds: Amplification used 52 TRBV primers and 13 TRBJ primers.

The sequencing sample was made of CD25- CD4+ T cells sorted from blood. Source of these receptors: a human donor in good health.

The DNA for the CDR3 is TGTGCCAGCAGTTACGGGAGGGGATCTGGGGCCAACGTCCTGACTTTC. Translated: CASSYGRGSGANVLTF. J is TRBJ2-6 and V is TRBV6-5, with 7 bases identical to TRBD2. The V segment lost 2 bases and the J segment 1 base; nucleotides outside the gene matches: 2. Germline CDR1 is MNHEY and CDR2 is SVGAGI. The CDR3 extends over 16 amino acids.

The V gene is TRBV29-1, the J gene TRBJ2-7; the match to TRBD2 covers 10 bases. J lost 3 bases, V lost 4 bases, and 24 bases had no gene match. Germline V gives CDR1 SQVTM, CDR2 ANQGSEA. The CDR3 loop spans 20 amino acids. For the CDR3, the DNA is TGCAGCGTTGTGGTACTGCAGGGAAGAAAAGGGACTAGCGCCTACTACGAGCAGTACTTC. Protein product: CSVVVLQGRKGTSAYYEQYF.

The chain is built from TRBV4-1 and TRBJ1-2, with a tentative D call TRBD1 (6 bases). The germline V and J ends were trimmed by 3 bases and 4 bases, with 9 bases remaining between them. The CDR3 spans 13 residues. Germline V gives CDR1 MGHRA, CDR2 YSYEKL. The CDR3 sequence: CASSHTGSYGYTF. The CDR3 DNA is TGCGCCAGCAGCCACACAGGGTCCTATGGCTACACCTTC.

The chain recombines TRBV5-6 with TRBJ2-5; D is perhaps TRBD1 (5 bases). Trimming removed 1 base at V and 9 bases at J, with 16 bases between. The germline V gene has CDR1 SGHDT and CDR2 YYEEEE. The length of the CDR3 is 14 residues. CDR3 sequence reads: CASSLMGPLQAQYF. DNA of the CDR3: TGTGCCAGCAGCTTGATGGGGCCCCTCCAGGCCCAGTACTTC.

This chain uses TRBV6-1 with TRBJ1-5; 7 nucleotides match TRBD1. V lost 3 bases and J lost 0; bases outside the gene matches: 11. Germline CDR1 MNHNS, CDR2 SASEGT. CDR3 length equals 18 residues. In nucleotides, the CDR3 is TGTGCCAGCAGTGATGACAGGGCCAGTATTAATAGCAATCAGCCCCAGCATTTT. It translates to CASSDDRASINSNQPQHF.

The chain joins TRBV7-9 to TRBJ2-1, with D tentatively TRBD2 (6 bases). V dropped 5 bases and J dropped 9 bases, with 14 bases sitting between them. Germline assignment: CDR1 SEHNR and CDR2 FQNEAQ (reference sequence). This CDR3 spans 13 amino acids. For the CDR3, the DNA is TGTGCCAGCAGCCAAACCTTGGGAGGTGAGCAGTTCTTC. Protein sequence: CASSQTLGGEQFF.

This chain uses TRBV20-1 with TRBJ1-2; D gene unclear. V was cut by 5 bases and J by 5 bases, with 9 bases left in between. Germline CDR1 DFQATT, CDR2 SNEGSKA (reference sequence). This CDR3 comprises 11 residues. The CDR3 region is CSADTGYGYTF. The CDR3 DNA follows: TGCAGTGCTGACACGGGGTATGGCTACACCTTC.

The V and J genes are TRBV11-2 and TRBJ1-1; 8 bases agree with TRBD1. Germline V CDR1 and CDR2: SGHAT, FQNNGV. CDR3 size: 14 residues. Germline trimming cut 6 bases from V and 1 base from J; bases unmatched to any gene: 4. The chain's CDR3 is CASSRTGTNTEAFF. Written as DNA, the CDR3 is TGTGCCAGCAGTCGGACAGGGACGAACACTGAAGCTTTCTTT.

The V call is TRBV6-6, the J call TRBJ1-6; TRBD1 agrees at 11 bases. V lost 7 bases, J lost 10 bases, and 6 bases stayed unmatched. The CDR3 extends over 14 amino acids. The germline CDR1 and CDR2 sequences are MNHNY and SVGAGI (reference sequence). The CDR3 loop is CASTMGQGGSPLHF. CDR3 sequence (DNA): TGTGCCAGCACTATGGGACAGGGGGGCTCACCCCTCCACTTT.

The CDR3 spells CASSQGVGGRSGNTIYF. The CDR3 DNA sequence: TGTGCCAGCAGCCAAGGAGTAGGGGGACGCTCTGGAAACACCATATATTTT. The genes are TRBV4-2 and TRBJ1-3; maybe TRBD1 (6 bases). Per the germline V gene, CDR1 is LGHNA and CDR2 is YNFKEQ. Between the trimmed V and J ends, which lost 1 base and 0 bases, there was a span of 13 bases. The CDR3 has 17 amino acids.

This rearrangement joins TRBV6-5 to TRBJ2-5; 9 nucleotides line up with TRBD2. This CDR3 has 14 amino acids. Trimming took 3 bases from V and 4 from J; bases not matched to a gene: 3. Germline V gene sequence: CDR1 MNHEY, CDR2 SVGAGI. This CDR3 is CASSYAGGPETQYF. The CDR3 coding sequence is TGTGCCAGCAGTTATGCGGGGGGGCCAGAGACCCAGTACTTC.

This chain joins TRBV12-5 and TRBJ2-7; a possible D gene is TRBD1 (6 bases). The CDR3 length is 15 residues. In germline, CDR1 is LGHNT, CDR2 FRNRAP. Trimming stripped 1 base from V and 2 bases from J, with 12 bases between. Here the CDR3 reads CASGLGDWTAYEQYF. CDR3 DNA sequence: TGTGCTAGTGGTTTGGGGGATTGGACAGCCTACGAGCAGTACTTC. Looking up the rest from reference TRBV12-5 and TRBJ2-7 gives the full variable domain: DARVTQTPRHKVTEMGQEVTMRCQPILGHNTVFWYRQTMMQGLELLAYFRNRAPLDDSGMPKDRFSAEMPDATLATLKIQPSEPRDSAVYFCASGLGDWTAYEQYFGPGTRLTVT.

This clone showed up just once. The chain couples TRBV5-1 to TRBJ2-7; 9 bases are shared with TRBD2. CDR3 size: 15 residues. Germline values: CDR1 SGHRS, CDR2 YFSETQ. With 4 bases clipped from V and 1 base from J, the junction kept 6 bases outside the gene matches. CDR3 sequence: CASSGGGAFSYEQYF. CDR3 sequence (DNA): TGCGCCAGCAGCGGCGGGGGGGCATTTTCCTACGAGCAGTACTTC.

In its sample, this clone was seen a few times. The chain couples TRBV6-1 to TRBJ2-5; D gene uncertain. The ends were cut back, 5 bases at V and 4 bases at J, with 11 bases in the middle. The CDR3 spans 13 residues. Germline-derived CDR1 and CDR2 are MNHNS and SASEGT. CDR3 bases: TGTGCCAGCAGTCCGACATGGATAGAGACCCAGTACTTC. Its protein product is CASSPTWIETQYF.

This sequence joins TRBV2 and TRBJ1-1, with D possibly TRBD1 on 5 matching bases. This CDR3 spans 13 amino acids. Trimming took 6 bases from V and 1 from J, leaving 9 bases between them. Germline V gene sequence: CDR1 SNHLY, CDR2 FYNNEI. Written as DNA, the CDR3 is TGTGCCAGCAGCCAGACAGCGAACACTGAAGCTTTCTTT. Amino acid sequence: CASSQTANTEAFF.